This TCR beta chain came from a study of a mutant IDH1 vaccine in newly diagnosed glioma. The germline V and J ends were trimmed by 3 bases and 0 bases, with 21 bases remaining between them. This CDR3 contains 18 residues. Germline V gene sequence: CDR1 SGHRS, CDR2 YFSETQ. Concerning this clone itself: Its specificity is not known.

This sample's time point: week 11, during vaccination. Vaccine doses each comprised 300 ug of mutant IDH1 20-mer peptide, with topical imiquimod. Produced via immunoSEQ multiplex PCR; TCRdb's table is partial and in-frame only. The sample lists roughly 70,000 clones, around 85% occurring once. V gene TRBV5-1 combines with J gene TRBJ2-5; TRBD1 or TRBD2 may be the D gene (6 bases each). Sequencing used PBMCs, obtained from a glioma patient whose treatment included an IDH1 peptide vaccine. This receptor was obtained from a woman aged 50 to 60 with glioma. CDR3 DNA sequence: TGCGCCAGCAGCTCCGCTTGGGGGGTAGGACAGAACCAAGAGACCCAGTACTTC. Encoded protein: CASSSAWGVGQNQETQYF.